The entry that follows covers one T cell receptor (beta chain) sequence. Its antigen is still unknown. The record originates from a study of cytomegalovirus exposure and HLA in healthy donors. Study findings and constraints: The Asian-associated ancestry cluster reportedly had fewer N-insertions than the approximately 690-donor mean in a later analysis. Most TCR sequences showed up rarely, but some public TCRs showed up in many donors.

The PCR contained 60 Vbeta and 13 Jbeta primers. Libraries were prepared by immunoSEQ multiplex PCR; TCRdb keeps only in-frame clonotypes and omits some of them. This sample lists tens of thousands of clones; its ten largest clones have approximately 1.8%. Germline-derived CDR1 and CDR2 are SQVTM and ANQGSEA. V lost 4 bases, J lost 1 base, and 13 bases lay in between. The CDR3 is made up of 14 amino acids. The source is a woman aged 30 to 39 in good health and CMV-seronegative. The chain employs TRBV29-1 and TRBJ1-1; D uncertain. Sequenced sample: PBMCs. CDR3 in amino acids: CSVVNRRENTEAFF. In nucleotides, the CDR3 is TGCAGCGTTGTCAATAGACGGGAGAACACTGAAGCTTTCTTT.